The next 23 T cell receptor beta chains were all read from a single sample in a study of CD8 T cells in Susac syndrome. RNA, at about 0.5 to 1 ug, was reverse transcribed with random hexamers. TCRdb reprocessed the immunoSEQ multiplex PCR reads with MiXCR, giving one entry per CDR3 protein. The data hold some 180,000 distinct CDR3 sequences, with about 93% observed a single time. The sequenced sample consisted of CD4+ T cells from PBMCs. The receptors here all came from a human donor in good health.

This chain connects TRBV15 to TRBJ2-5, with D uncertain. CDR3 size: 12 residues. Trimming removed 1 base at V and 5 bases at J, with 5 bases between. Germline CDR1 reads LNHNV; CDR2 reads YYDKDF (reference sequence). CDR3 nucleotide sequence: TGTGCCACCAGCAGAGGCCGGGAGACCCAGTACTTC. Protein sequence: CATSRGRETQYF.

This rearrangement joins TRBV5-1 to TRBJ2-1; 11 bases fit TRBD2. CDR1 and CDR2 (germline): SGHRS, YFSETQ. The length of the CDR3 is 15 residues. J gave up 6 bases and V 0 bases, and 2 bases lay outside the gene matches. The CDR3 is CASSLVSGGGNEQFF. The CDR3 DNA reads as TGCGCCAGCAGCTTGGTTAGCGGGGGGGGCAATGAGCAGTTCTTC. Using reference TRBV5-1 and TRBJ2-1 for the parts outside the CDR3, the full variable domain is KAGVTQTPRYLIKTRGQQVTLSCSPISGHRSVSWYQQTPGQGLQFLFEYFSETQRNKGNFPGRFSGRQFSNSRSEMNVSTLELGDSALYLCASSLVSGGGNEQFFGPGTRLTVL.

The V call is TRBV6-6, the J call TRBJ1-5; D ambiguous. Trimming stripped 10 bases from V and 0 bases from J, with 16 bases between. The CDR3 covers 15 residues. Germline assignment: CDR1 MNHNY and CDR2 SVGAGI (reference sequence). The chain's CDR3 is CATTGRGNSNQPQHF. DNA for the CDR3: TGTGCCACGACCGGTCGGGGAAATAGCAATCAGCCCCAGCATTTT.

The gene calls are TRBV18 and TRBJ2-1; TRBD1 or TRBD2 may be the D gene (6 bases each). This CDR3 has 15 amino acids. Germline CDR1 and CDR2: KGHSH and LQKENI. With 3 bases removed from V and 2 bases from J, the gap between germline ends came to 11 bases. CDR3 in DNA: TGTGCCAGCTCACCGGGGGGCATTCCCTACAATGAGCAGTTCTTC. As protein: CASSPGGIPYNEQFF.

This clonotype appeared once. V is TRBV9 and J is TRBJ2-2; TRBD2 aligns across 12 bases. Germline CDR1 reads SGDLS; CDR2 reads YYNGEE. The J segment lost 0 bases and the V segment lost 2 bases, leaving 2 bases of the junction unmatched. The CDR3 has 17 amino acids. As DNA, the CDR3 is TGTGCCAGCAGCGTGAGGACTAGCGGGGCGAACACCGGGGAGCTGTTTTTT. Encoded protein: CASSVRTSGANTGELFF.

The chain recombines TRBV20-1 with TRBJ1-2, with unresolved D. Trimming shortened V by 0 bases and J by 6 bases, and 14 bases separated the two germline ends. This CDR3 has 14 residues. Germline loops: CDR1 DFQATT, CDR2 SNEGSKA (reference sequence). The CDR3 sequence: CSARELGTADGYTF. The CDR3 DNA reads TGCAGTGCTAGAGAGTTAGGAACAGCTGATGGCTACACCTTC.

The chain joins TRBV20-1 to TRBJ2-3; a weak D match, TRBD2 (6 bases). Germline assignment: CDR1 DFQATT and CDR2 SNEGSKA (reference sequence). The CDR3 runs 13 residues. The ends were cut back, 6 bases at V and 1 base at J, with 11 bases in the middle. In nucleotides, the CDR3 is TGCAGTGCCCTATGGGGGGGCACAGATACGCAGTATTTT. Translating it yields CSALWGGTDTQYF.

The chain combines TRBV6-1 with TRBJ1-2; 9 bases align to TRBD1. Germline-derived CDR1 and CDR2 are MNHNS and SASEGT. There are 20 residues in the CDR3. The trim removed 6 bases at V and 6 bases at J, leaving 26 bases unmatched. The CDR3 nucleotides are TGTGCCAGCAGCTCCGGGACAGGGTTAGCCAGAACCCATTTCAGCGATGGCTACACCTTC. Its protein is CASSSGTGLARTHFSDGYTF.

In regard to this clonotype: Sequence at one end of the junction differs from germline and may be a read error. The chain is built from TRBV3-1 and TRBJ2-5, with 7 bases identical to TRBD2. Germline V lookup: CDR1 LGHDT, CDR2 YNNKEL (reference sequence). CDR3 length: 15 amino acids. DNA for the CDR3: TGTGCCAGCACCCAAAGGGGAGGGCTCGGAGAGACCCAGTACTTC. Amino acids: CASTQRGGLGETQYF.

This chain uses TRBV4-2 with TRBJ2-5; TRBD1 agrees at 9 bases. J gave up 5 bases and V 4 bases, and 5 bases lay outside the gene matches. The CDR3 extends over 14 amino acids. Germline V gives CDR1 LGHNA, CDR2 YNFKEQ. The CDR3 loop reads CASSPIGQGETQYF. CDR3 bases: TGTGCCAGCAGCCCGATCGGACAGGGGGAGACCCAGTACTTC.

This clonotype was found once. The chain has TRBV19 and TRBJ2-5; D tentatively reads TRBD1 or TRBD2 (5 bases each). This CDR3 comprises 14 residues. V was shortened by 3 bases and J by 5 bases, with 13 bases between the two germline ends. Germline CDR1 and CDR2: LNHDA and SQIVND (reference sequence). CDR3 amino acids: CASSMQGAQETQYF. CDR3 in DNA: TGTGCCAGTAGTATGCAGGGAGCCCAGGAGACCCAGTACTTC.

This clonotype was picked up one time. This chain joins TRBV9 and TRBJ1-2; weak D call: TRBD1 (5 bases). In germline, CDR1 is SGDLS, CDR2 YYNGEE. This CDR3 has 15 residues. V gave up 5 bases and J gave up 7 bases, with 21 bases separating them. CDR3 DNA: TGTGCCAGCAGGAGAGACCAGGGACTTGATGGTGGCTACACCTTC. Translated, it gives CASRRDQGLDGGYTF. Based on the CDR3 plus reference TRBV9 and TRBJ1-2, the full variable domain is DSGVTQTPKHLITATGQRVTLRCSPRSGDLSVYWYQQSLDQGLQFLIQYYNGEERAKGNILERFSAQQFPDLHSELNLSSLELGDSALYFCASRRDQGLDGGYTFGSGTRLTVV.

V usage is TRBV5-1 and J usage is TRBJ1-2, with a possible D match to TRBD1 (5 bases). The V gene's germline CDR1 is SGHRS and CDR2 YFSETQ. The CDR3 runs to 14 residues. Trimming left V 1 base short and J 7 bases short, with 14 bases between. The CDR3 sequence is CASSLFVTDGGYTF. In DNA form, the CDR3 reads TGCGCCAGCAGCTTGTTTGTGACAGATGGTGGCTACACCTTC. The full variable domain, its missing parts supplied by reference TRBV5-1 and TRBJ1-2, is KAGVTQTPRYLIKTRGQQVTLSCSPISGHRSVSWYQQTPGQGLQFLFEYFSETQRNKGNFPGRFSGRQFSNSRSEMNVSTLELGDSALYLCASSLFVTDGGYTFGSGTRLTVV.

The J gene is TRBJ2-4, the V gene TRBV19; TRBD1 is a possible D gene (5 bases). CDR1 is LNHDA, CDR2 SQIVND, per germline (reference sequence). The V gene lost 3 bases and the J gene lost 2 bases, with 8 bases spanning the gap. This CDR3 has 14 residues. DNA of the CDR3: TGTGCCAGTAGTATCCAGGGCTCCAAAAACATTCAGTACTTC. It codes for CASSIQGSKNIQYF.

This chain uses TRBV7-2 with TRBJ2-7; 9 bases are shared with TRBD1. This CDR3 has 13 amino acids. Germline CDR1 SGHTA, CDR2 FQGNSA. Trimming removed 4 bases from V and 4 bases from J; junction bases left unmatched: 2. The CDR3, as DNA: TGTGCCAGCAGCTGGGACAGGGTTTACGAGCAGTACTTC. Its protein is CASSWDRVYEQYF.

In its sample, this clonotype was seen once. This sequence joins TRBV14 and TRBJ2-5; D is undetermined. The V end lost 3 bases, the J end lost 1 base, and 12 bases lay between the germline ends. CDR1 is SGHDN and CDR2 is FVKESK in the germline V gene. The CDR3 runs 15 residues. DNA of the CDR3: TGTGCCAGCAGCCATGCTTCGGGCCCCCAAGAGACCCAGTACTTC. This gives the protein CASSHASGPQETQYF.

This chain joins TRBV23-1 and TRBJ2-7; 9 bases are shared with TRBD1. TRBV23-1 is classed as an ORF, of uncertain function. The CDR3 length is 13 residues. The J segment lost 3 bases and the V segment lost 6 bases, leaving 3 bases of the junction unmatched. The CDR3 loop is CASSGDRVYEQYV. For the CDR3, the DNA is TGCGCCAGCAGCGGGGACAGGGTCTACGAGCAGTACGTC.

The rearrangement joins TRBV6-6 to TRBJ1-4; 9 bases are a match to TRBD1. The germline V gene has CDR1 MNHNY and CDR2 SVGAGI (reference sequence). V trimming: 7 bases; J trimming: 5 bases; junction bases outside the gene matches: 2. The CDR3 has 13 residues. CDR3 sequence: CASTDRGNEKLFF. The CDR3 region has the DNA TGTGCCAGCACGGACAGGGGAAATGAAAAACTGTTTTTT.

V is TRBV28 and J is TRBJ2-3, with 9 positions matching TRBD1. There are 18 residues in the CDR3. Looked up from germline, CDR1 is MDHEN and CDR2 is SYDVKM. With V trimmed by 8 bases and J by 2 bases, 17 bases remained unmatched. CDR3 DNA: TGTGCCAGCCCACCGAGGACAGGGGTGCATCCCTTCACAGATACGCAGTATTTT. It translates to CASPPRTGVHPFTDTQYF.

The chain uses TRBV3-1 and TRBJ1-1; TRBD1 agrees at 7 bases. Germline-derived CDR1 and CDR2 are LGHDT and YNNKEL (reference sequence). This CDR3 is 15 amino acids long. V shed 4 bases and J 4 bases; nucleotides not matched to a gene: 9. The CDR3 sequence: CASSLQTGVGTEAFF. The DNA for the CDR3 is TGTGCCAGCAGCCTACAAACAGGGGTTGGCACTGAAGCTTTCTTT.

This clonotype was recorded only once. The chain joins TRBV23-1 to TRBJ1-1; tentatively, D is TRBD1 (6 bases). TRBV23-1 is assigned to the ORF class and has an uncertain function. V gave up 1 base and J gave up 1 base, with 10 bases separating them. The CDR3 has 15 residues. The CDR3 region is CASSQYVGQNTEAFF. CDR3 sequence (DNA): TGCGCCAGCAGTCAATATGTGGGACAGAACACTGAAGCTTTCTTT.

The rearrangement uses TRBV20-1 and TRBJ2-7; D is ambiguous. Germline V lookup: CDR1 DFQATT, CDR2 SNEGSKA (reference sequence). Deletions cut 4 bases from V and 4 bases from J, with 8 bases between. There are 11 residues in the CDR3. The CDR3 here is CSATMAYEQYF. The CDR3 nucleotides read TGCAGTGCTACTATGGCGTACGAGCAGTACTTC.

In DNA form, the CDR3 reads TGCGCCAGCAGCCAAGAACGCACTAGGAGTTCGTTAGATACGCAGTATTTT. It encodes CASSQERTRSSLDTQYF. This rearrangement joins TRBV4-1 to TRBJ2-3, with a tentative D call TRBD2 (5 bases). Looked up from germline, CDR1 is MGHRA and CDR2 is YSYEKL. V was trimmed by 0 bases and J by 5 bases, leaving 18 bases between them. The CDR3 is made up of 17 amino acids.